This T cell receptor beta chain originates from a study of CD8+ T cells in alopecia areata. Study results and caveats: It was observed that many expanded lesional clones persisted in scalp and blood during tofacitinib.

Details on this clone: Its antigen is not known.

Sequencing templates came from extracted RNA that was reverse transcribed into cDNA. Here immunoSEQ multiplex PCR was the method, and the copy in TCRdb shows in-frame clones only, minus some. In the table there are 150,000 to 200,000 clones, 50% to 65% of which are singletons. Treatment here: oral pan-JAK inhibitor, 5-10 mg twice daily. The length of the CDR3 is 15 residues. Losses at the gene ends were 5 bases for V and 6 bases for J; bases not matched to a gene: 8. Germline-derived CDR1 and CDR2 are MNHEY and SVGAGI. This TCR was sampled from a human donor with alopecia areata. V is TRBV6-5 and J is TRBJ2-3; 10 bases fit TRBD2. Specimen: CD4+ T cells sorted from blood, collected at week 24, from a patient treated with tofacitinib. The CDR3 DNA is TGTGCCAGCAGTCCACAAGCGGGGGGGACGGATACGCAGTATTTT. Translating it yields CASSPQAGGTDTQYF.